The 10 T cell receptor beta chains below were found in one sample sequenced in a study of blood T cells in healthy people across ages. A second roughly 7 to 12 cycle PCR used barcoded and J-beta primers. One entry per CDR3 protein results from TCRdb running MiXCR on the 5' RACE reads. The sample includes about 640,000 distinct CDR3 sequences, approximately 30% of them seen just once. Sequencing used blood. The receptors were sampled from a woman over 75 in good health.

This clonotype occurred many times. One end of the junction does not line up with germline, which may come from a read error. The chain uses TRBV7-7 and TRBJ2-3; no definite D call. Germline CDR1 is SSHAT and CDR2 is FNYEAQ (reference sequence). The length of the CDR3 is 14 residues. The CDR3 DNA sequence: TGTGCTAGCAGCCCCCAAGCCGGCACAGATACGCAGTATTTT. Protein sequence: CASSPQAGTDTQYF.

In this sample, this clonotype turned up many times. This chain connects TRBV4-2 to TRBJ2-5; 10 bases agree with TRBD1. Germline CDR1 LGHNA, CDR2 YNFKEQ. The CDR3 loop spans 14 amino acids. V was clipped by 1 base and J by 9 bases; unmatched bases: 5. CDR3: CASSQGRTGGAQYF. CDR3 DNA sequence: TGTGCCAGCAGCCAAGGGAGGACAGGGGGGGCCCAGTACTTC.

The J gene is TRBJ2-5, the V gene TRBV20-1; 8 nucleotides agree with TRBD1. The germline gives CDR1 DFQATT, CDR2 SNEGSKA (reference sequence). This CDR3 contains 16 residues. V shed 6 bases, J shed 0 bases, and the junction held 12 bases outside the gene matches. CDR3 bases: TGCAGTGCCGGGACAGGAGGATTCTGGTACCAAGAGACCCAGTACTTC. It is translated as CSAGTGGFWYQETQYF.

There are many counts of this clonotype. This chain connects TRBV27 to TRBJ1-4; no reliable D call. This CDR3 is built from 17 residues. CDR1 and CDR2 from the germline V gene are MNHEY and SMNVEV (reference sequence). V lost 5 bases and J 0 bases, leaving 16 bases between the germline ends. CDR3 protein: CASSLSGLGATNEKLFF. The DNA for the CDR3 is TGTGCCAGCAGTCTCTCGGGTTTGGGAGCAACTAATGAAAAACTGTTTTTT.

In this sample, this clonotype turned up many times. V gene TRBV6-5 combines with J gene TRBJ2-3; TRBD1 matches 7 bases. Germline lookup yields CDR1 MNHEY and CDR2 SVGAGI. The length of the CDR3 is 14 residues. With V trimmed by 6 bases and J by 0 bases, 3 bases remained unmatched. The CDR3 loop is CASRPGQSTDTQYF. In DNA, the CDR3 is TGTGCCAGCAGGCCGGGACAGAGCACAGATACGCAGTATTTT.

This clonotype was seen at least ten times. The rearrangement joins TRBV7-2 to TRBJ2-7; TRBD1 might be the D (6 bases). From germline, CDR1 is SGHTA and CDR2 FQGNSA. The CDR3 has 14 residues. Trimming removed 3 bases at V and 6 bases at J, with 15 bases between. The CDR3 DNA reads TGTGCCAGCAGCTTGGCAATACAGGGTAGCGAGCAGTACTTC. Amino acid sequence: CASSLAIQGSEQYF. The entire variable domain, with the rest obtained from reference TRBV7-2 and TRBJ2-7, is as follows: GAGVSQSPSNKVTEKGKDVELRCDPISGHTALYWYRQSLGQGLEFLIYFQGNSAPDKSGLPSDRFSAERTGGSVSTLTIQRTQQEDSAVYLCASSLAIQGSEQYFGPGTRLTVT.

V gene TRBV6-5 combines with J gene TRBJ1-2; weak D call: TRBD1 (5 bases). The CDR3 covers 13 residues. Germline-derived CDR1 and CDR2 are MNHEY and SVGAGI. Trimming took off 6 bases at V and 6 bases at J, with 14 bases between the two ends. CDR3 amino acids: CASSRSGWDGYTF. The CDR3 DNA reads as TGTGCCAGCAGCCGTTCAGGGTGGGATGGCTACACCTTC.

In its sample, this clonotype was seen a few times. A read error may explain this, as a much larger clone is one base away. J is TRBJ2-4 and V is TRBV20-1, with 11 bases identical to TRBD1. The J call could be wrong; TRBJ2-7 is a better fit for the DNA end. The length of the CDR3 is 12 residues. The germline gives CDR1 DFQATT, CDR2 SNEGSKA (reference sequence). In nucleotides, the CDR3 is TGCAGGGCTGCGGGACAGGGGGACGAGCAGTACTTC. Amino acids: CRAAGQGDEQYF.

This clonotype came up a few times. Just one base apart from a much larger clone, this may be a read error. The rearrangement uses TRBV7-9 and TRBJ1-6; D remains ambiguous. The germline V and J ends were trimmed by 2 bases and 18 bases, with 17 bases remaining between them. This CDR3 has 13 amino acids. CDR1 and CDR2 (germline): SEHNR, FQNEAQ (reference sequence). CDR3 amino acids: CASSLSLADRPHF. CDR3 bases: TGTGCCAGCAGCTTAAGTCTGGCTGACCGCCCCCACTTT.

This clonotype was seen repeatedly, ten times or more. The chain joins TRBV7-9 to TRBJ2-1, with D unclear. The V end lost 5 bases, the J end lost 9 bases, and 20 bases lay between the germline ends. CDR3 length: 15 amino acids. Looked up from germline, CDR1 is SEHNR and CDR2 is FQNEAQ (reference sequence). CDR3 sequence: CASSLNPADVGEQFF. CDR3 sequence (DNA): TGTGCCAGCAGCCTAAACCCCGCCGACGTTGGTGAGCAGTTCTTC.